Presented here are 19 T cell receptor beta chains from one specimen sequenced in a study of blood T cell repertoires in COVID-19. Repertoires were generated with immunoSEQ multiplex PCR, while TCRdb's copy carries only in-frame clones and drops some. The repertoire consists of about 350,000 clones, with roughly 84% occurring once and the leading ten covering 0.9% to 1.2%. Sequencing was carried out using PBMCs or T cells enriched from blood (not recorded which). All receptors come from a woman aged 30 to 39 who had recovered from COVID-19.

This chain uses TRBV28 with TRBJ2-5, with D perhaps TRBD2 (5 bases). The V end was cut by 4 bases, the J end by 2 bases, with 17 bases between. The CDR3 loop spans 16 amino acids. Germline V CDR1 and CDR2: MDHEN, SYDVKM. The CDR3 region has the DNA TGTGCCAGCAGTTCCCCAATGAGACTAACACAAGAGACCCAGTACTTC. Protein sequence: CASSSPMRLTQETQYF.

The J gene is TRBJ2-5, the V gene TRBV4-3; tentatively, D is TRBD1 (5 bases). V was clipped by 0 bases and J by 0 bases, with 14 bases between them. CDR3 length: 17 amino acids. Germline CDR1 reads LGHNA; CDR2 reads YSLEER. As DNA, the CDR3 is TGCGCCAGCAGCCAAGATGCGTCGGCAGGGTACCAAGAGACCCAGTACTTC. This translates into CASSQDASAGYQETQYF.

The chain joins TRBV6-2 or TRBV6-3 to TRBJ2-7, with 9 bases aligning to TRBD1. Germline CDR1 reads MNHEY; CDR2 reads SVGEGT. The CDR3 covers 16 residues. The trim removed 0 bases at V and 4 bases at J, leaving 7 bases unmatched. In DNA, the CDR3 is TGTGCCAGCAGTTACTCCCCGGGACAGGGTGGTTACGAGCAGTACTTC. It yields the protein CASSYSPGQGGYEQYF.

This clone was detected a few times. The genes are TRBV3-1 (or the pseudogene TRBV3-2) and TRBJ1-6; D call uncertain. Per germline, CDR1 LGHDT and CDR2 YNNKEL (reference sequence). CDR3 size: 17 residues. Trimming left V 1 base short and J 0 bases short, with 10 bases between. The CDR3 loop is CASSQVARGSYNSPLHF. In DNA form, the CDR3 reads TGTGCCAGCAGCCAAGTGGCCCGAGGCTCCTATAATTCACCCCTCCACTTT.

The V call is TRBV27, the J call TRBJ2-5, with D maybe TRBD1 (5 bases). This CDR3 region has 14 residues. Deletions cut 2 bases from V and 4 bases from J, with 11 bases between. Germline CDR1 is MNHEY and CDR2 is SMNVEV (reference sequence). CDR3 bases: TGTGCCAGCAGTTTAGGGTTGGGGCGAGAGACCCAGTACTTC. It is translated as CASSLGLGRETQYF.

The chain employs TRBV3-1 (or the pseudogene TRBV3-2) and TRBJ1-2, with 8 bases lining up with TRBD1. J gave up 7 bases and V 1 base, and 5 bases lay outside the gene matches. From germline, CDR1 is LGHDT and CDR2 YNNKEL (reference sequence). This CDR3 has 14 amino acids. The CDR3 loop reads CASSQVSGGLGYTF. The DNA of the CDR3 is TGTGCCAGCAGCCAAGTGTCAGGGGGCCTTGGCTACACCTTC.

The rearrangement uses TRBV19 and TRBJ1-5; the D gene is possibly TRBD1 (6 bases). The ends were cut back, 0 bases at V and 2 bases at J, with 8 bases in the middle. Germline assignment: CDR1 LNHDA and CDR2 SQIVND (reference sequence). CDR3 length equals 15 residues. Here the CDR3 DNA reads TGTGCCAGTAGTATAGAGGGGGCGCGCAATCAGCCCCAGCATTTT. It is translated as CASSIEGARNQPQHF.

The chain joins TRBV28 to TRBJ1-5, with 11 bases fitting TRBD1. The V segment lost 5 bases and the J segment 9 bases; nucleotides outside the gene matches: 3. From germline, CDR1 is MDHEN and CDR2 SYDVKM. The CDR3 length is 13 residues. The CDR3 sequence is CASSGDRGSPQHF. DNA of the CDR3: TGTGCCAGCAGTGGGGACAGGGGGTCGCCCCAGCATTTT.

This clone was seen just once. The chain links TRBV5-4 to TRBJ1-1, with D maybe TRBD1 (6 bases). The CDR3 length is 14 residues. Germline CDR1 is SGHNT and CDR2 is YYREEE (reference sequence). Trimming cost V 4 bases and J 5 bases, with 15 bases left between them. The CDR3 nucleotides are TGTGCCAGCAGCCAACAGGGTTTTAGGACTGAAGCTTTCTTT. This encodes CASSQQGFRTEAFF. The variable domain in full, completed from reference TRBV5-4 and TRBJ1-1, reads ETGVTQSPTHLIKTRGQQVTLRCSSQSGHNTVSWYQQALGQGPQFIFQYYREEENGRGNFPPRFSGLQFPNYSSELNVNALELDDSALYLCASSQQGFRTEAFFGQGTRLTVV.

J is TRBJ1-1 and V is TRBV24-1; D unresolved. Germline V gives CDR1 KGHDR, CDR2 SFDVKD. Trimming removed 7 bases from V and 1 base from J, with 12 bases in between. CDR3 size: 14 residues. CDR3 amino acids: CATSPSSGNTEAFF. The CDR3 DNA reads as TGTGCCACCAGCCCAAGCTCAGGGAACACTGAAGCTTTCTTT.

The rearrangement links TRBV7-9 to TRBJ1-2; D not certain. CDR1 is SEHNR and CDR2 is FQNEAQ in the germline V gene (reference sequence). The CDR3 has 14 amino acids. Trimming cost V 0 bases and J 8 bases, with 13 bases left between them. In DNA, the CDR3 is TGTGCCAGCAGCTTAGCGGGAGGGCCAGGAGGCTACACCTTC. Its protein is CASSLAGGPGGYTF.

This clone was seen a handful of times. The J gene is TRBJ1-1, the V gene TRBV29-1; D might be TRBD1 (5 bases). The germline gives CDR1 SQVTM, CDR2 ANQGSEA. The V end lost 4 bases, the J end lost 5 bases, and 20 bases lay between the germline ends. The CDR3 totals 15 residues. CDR3 bases: TGCAGCGTTGTTAGGTCCCCACTCCCAGGGACTGAAGCTTTCTTT. This sequence encodes CSVVRSPLPGTEAFF.

In DNA form, the CDR3 reads TGTGCCACCAGCAGAGCTCCCCAAGAGACCCAGTACTTC. Amino acids: CATSRAPQETQYF. The chain joins TRBV15 to TRBJ2-5; D gene ambiguous. The CDR3 runs 13 residues. V lost 1 base, J lost 1 base, and 4 bases lay in between. Germline V gene data show CDR1 as LNHNV and CDR2 as YYDKDF (reference sequence).

The genes are TRBV30 and TRBJ2-1, with 8 bases matching TRBD2. The V and J ends lost 1 base and 7 bases, in that order; junction bases with no gene match: 3. Germline values: CDR1 GTSNPN, CDR2 SVGIG (reference sequence). The CDR3 has 13 residues. In nucleotides, the CDR3 is TGTGCCTGGAGTGGAGCGGGGGTGAATGAGCAGTTCTTC. Its protein is CAWSGAGVNEQFF.

The CDR3 region has the DNA TGTGCCAGCTCACCACCTCAGGGAGATACGCAGTATTTT. Its translation: CASSPPQGDTQYF. The chain couples TRBV18 to TRBJ2-3; perhaps TRBD1 as D (5 bases). Germline V gene data show CDR1 as KGHSH and CDR2 as LQKENI. CDR3 size: 13 residues. V lost 0 bases to trimming and J lost 5 bases, with 6 bases between them.

The rearrangement uses TRBV4-3 and TRBJ2-4; 10 bases match TRBD2. The CDR3 spans 16 residues. V shed 0 bases, J shed 5 bases, and the junction held 4 bases outside the gene matches. CDR1 LGHNA and CDR2 YSLEER come from the germline V gene. CDR3 nucleotides: TGCGCCAGCAGCCAAGATCTGCTAGCGGGGGAAAACATTCAGTACTTC. Translated, it gives CASSQDLLAGENIQYF.

The chain couples TRBV5-4 to TRBJ2-7, with TRBD2 matching over 8 bases. Per the germline V gene, CDR1 is SGHNT and CDR2 is YYREEE (reference sequence). The junction had 8 bases not matched to a gene; V was cut back by 2 bases and J by 1 base. CDR3 length: 16 residues. This CDR3 is CASSFIQGGGSYEQYF. The CDR3 DNA follows: TGTGCCAGCAGCTTTATACAGGGCGGGGGGTCCTACGAGCAGTACTTC.

Here the CDR3 DNA reads TGTGCCAGCAGTGGGGGGACTAGTGCAGATACGCAGTATTTT. Protein sequence: CASSGGTSADTQYF. This rearrangement joins TRBV2 to TRBJ2-3; TRBD2 aligns across 8 bases. J lost 4 bases, V lost 4 bases, and 4 bases had no gene match. CDR1 is SNHLY, CDR2 FYNNEI, per germline. The CDR3 runs 14 residues. Drawing the rest from reference TRBV2 and TRBJ2-3, the complete variable domain is EPEVTQTPSHQVTQMGQEVILRCVPISNHLYFYWYRQILGQKVEFLVSFYNNEISEKSEIFDDQFSVERPDGSNFTLKIRSTKLEDSAMYFCASSGGTSADTQYFGPGTRLTVL.

A single count supports this clone. CDR3 DNA: TGCGCCAGCAGCCAAGGACAGTCCGAAGAGACCCAGTACTTC. Amino acid sequence: CASSQGQSEETQYF. The chain couples TRBV5-1 to TRBJ2-5; D is possibly TRBD1 (6 bases). V dropped 4 bases and J dropped 3 bases, with 13 bases sitting between them. Germline-derived CDR1 and CDR2 are SGHRS and YFSETQ. CDR3 length: 14 residues.